A selection of T cell receptor beta chains follows, all from one sample in a study of cytomegalovirus exposure and HLA in healthy donors. Some clones are missing from TCRdb's copy, which holds only in-frame ones; the method was immunoSEQ multiplex PCR. The sample has 150,000 to 200,000 clones, approximately 96% seen once; the top ten hold about 0.94%. The sequenced material came from PBMCs. These receptors originate from a woman younger than 35 in good health and CMV-seronegative. The CDR3 runs from the conserved cysteine through the conserved F or W. Fields, in order: J gene, clone size, D gene, V gene, CDR3 DNA, CDR3 protein. A D gene is named only where the DNA matches it firmly. The size field is filled for only some rows; it gives once, few, many or a size class.

TRBJ2-5,.,TRBD1,TRBV5-1,TGCGCCAGCAGCTGGACAGGGATAGGGGAGACCCAGTACTTC,CASSWTGIGETQYF
TRBJ1-2,.,.,TRBV7-6,TGTGCCAGCAGCTTAGGGGGAGCGAGGGGCTACACCTTC,CASSLGGARGYTF
TRBJ1-1,.,.,TRBV14,TGTGCCAGCAGCCCGAGTACGAACACTGAAGCTTTCTTT,CASSPSTNTEAFF
TRBJ1-6,.,TRBD1,TRBV30,TGTGCCTGGAGTGTACTGTGGGACAGGGTTAATTCACCCCTCCACTTT,CAWSVLWDRVNSPLHF
TRBJ2-3,once,.,TRBV5-1,TGCGCCAGCAGCTTCATCGGGACTGTCACAGATACGCAGTATTTT,CASSFIGTVTDTQYF
TRBJ2-7,.,TRBD2,TRBV7-2,TGTGCCAGCAGCTTAGCGCAGGGAGCGGGGGGGCTCTCCTACGAGCAGTACTTC,CASSLAQGAGGLSYEQYF
TRBJ2-5,.,TRBD2,TRBV5-4,TGTGCCAGCAGCTTGTGGCCAGCGGGGTTCCAAGAGACCCAGTACTTC,CASSLWPAGFQETQYF
TRBJ1-5,once,TRBD1,TRBV6-1,TGTGCCAGCAGTGAATTTGCAGCCCAGGGGGATCGTCAGCCCCAGCATTTT,CASSEFAAQGDRQPQHF
TRBJ2-3,.,TRBD2,TRBV29-1,TGCAGCGTTTACGGACTAGCGGGGGCACCTAGCACAGATACGCAGTATTTT,CSVYGLAGAPSTDTQYF
TRBJ2-7,.,.,TRBV11-2,TGTGCCAGCAGCTTAGGACCGCTAGCGCTTTCCTACGAGCAGTACTTC,CASSLGPLALSYEQYF
TRBJ1-5,.,.,TRBV7-3,TGTGCCAGCAGCTTAAGGGGGGATCAGCCCCAGCATTTT,CASSLRGDQPQHF